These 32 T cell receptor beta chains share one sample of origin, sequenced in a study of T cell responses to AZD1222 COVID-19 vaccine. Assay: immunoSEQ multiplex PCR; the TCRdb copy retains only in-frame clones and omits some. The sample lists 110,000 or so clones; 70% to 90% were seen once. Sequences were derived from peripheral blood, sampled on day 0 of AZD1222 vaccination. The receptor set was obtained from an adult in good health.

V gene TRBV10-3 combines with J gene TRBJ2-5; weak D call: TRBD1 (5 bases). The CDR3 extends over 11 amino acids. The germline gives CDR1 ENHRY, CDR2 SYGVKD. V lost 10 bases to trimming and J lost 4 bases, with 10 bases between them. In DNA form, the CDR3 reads TGTGCCACCGGACAATCAGAGACCCAGTACTTC. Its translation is CATGQSETQYF.

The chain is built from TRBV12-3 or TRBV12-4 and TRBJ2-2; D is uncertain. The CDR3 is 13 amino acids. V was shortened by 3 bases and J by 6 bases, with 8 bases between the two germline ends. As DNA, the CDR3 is TGTGCCAGCAGTTTTCTCACGGCCGGGGAGCTGTTTTTT. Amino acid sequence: CASSFLTAGELFF.

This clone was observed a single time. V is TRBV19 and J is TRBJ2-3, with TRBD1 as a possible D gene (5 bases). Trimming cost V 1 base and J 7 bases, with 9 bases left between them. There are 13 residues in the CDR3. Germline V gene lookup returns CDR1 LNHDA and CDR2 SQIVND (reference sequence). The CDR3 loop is CASSIGGQYTQYF. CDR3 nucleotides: TGTGCCAGTAGTATAGGAGGACAATATACGCAGTATTTT.

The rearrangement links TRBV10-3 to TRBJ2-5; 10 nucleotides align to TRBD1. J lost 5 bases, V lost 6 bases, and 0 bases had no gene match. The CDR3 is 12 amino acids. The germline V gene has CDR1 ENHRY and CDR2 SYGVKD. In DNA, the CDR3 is TGTGCCATCAGGGACAGGGGGGAGACCCAGTACTTC. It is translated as CAIRDRGETQYF.

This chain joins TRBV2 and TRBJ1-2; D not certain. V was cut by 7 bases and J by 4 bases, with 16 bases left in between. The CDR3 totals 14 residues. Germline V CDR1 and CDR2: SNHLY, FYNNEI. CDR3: CASTPGGYVYGYTF. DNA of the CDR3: TGTGCCAGCACCCCGGGAGGGTATGTCTATGGCTACACCTTC.

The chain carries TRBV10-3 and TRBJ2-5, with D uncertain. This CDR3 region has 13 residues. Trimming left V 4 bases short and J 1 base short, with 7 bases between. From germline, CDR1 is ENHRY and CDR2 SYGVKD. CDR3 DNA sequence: TGTGCCATCAGTGTGGGGTTCCAAGAGACCCAGTACTTC. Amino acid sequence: CAISVGFQETQYF.

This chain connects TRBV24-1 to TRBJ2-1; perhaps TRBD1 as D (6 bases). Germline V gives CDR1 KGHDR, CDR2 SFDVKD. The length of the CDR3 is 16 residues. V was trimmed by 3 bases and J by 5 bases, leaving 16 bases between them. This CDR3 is CATSDPTTRTDNEQFF. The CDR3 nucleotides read TGTGCCACCAGTGATCCAACTACCCGGACAGACAATGAGCAGTTCTTC.

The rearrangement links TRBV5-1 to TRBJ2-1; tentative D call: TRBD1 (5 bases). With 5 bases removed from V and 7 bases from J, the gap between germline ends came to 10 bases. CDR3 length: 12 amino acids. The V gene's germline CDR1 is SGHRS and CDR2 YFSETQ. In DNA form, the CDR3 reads TGCGCCAGCAGTCCAGGGTTAAATGAGCAGTTCTTC. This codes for CASSPGLNEQFF.

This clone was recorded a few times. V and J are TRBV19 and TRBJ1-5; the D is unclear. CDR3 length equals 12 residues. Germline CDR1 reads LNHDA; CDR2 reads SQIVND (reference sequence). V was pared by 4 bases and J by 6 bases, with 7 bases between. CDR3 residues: CASSNIRQPQHF. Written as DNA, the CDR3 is TGTGCCAGTAGTAACATCCGTCAGCCCCAGCATTTT.

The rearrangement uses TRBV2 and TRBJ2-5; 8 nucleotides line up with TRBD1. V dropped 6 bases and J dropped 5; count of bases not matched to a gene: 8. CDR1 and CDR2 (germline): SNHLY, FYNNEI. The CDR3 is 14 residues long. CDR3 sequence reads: CASSVNRGKETQYF. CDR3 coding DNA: TGTGCCAGCAGCGTTAACAGGGGGAAGGAGACCCAGTACTTC.

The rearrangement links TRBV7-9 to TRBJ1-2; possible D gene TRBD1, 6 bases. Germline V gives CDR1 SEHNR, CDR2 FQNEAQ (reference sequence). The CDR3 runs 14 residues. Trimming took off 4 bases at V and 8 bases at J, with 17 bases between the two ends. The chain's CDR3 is CASSSTGPGQGYTF. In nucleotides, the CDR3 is TGTGCCAGCAGCTCGACAGGTCCCGGCCAAGGCTACACCTTC.

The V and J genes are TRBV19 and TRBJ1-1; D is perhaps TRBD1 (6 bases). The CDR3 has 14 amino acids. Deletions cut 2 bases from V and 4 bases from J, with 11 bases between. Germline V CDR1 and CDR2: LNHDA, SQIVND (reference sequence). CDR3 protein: CASSISGALTEAFF. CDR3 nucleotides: TGTGCCAGTAGTATATCAGGGGCTCTCACTGAAGCTTTCTTT.

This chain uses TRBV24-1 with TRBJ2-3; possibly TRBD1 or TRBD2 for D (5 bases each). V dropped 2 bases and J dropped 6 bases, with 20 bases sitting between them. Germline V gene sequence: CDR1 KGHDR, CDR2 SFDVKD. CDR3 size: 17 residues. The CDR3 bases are TGTGCCACCAGTGATTCGACACAGGCCGGGCCGGGGGATACGCAGTATTTT. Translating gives CATSDSTQAGPGDTQYF.

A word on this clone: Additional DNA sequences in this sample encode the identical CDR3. The CDR3 here is CATSRDPGSNQPQHF. CDR3 DNA sequence: TGTGCCACCAGCAGAGATCCAGGTTCGAATCAGCCCCAGCATTTT. The chain employs TRBV15 and TRBJ1-5; no clear D gene. Trimming shortened V by 0 bases and J by 4 bases, and 10 bases separated the two germline ends. Germline assignment: CDR1 LNHNV and CDR2 YYDKDF (reference sequence). The CDR3 consists of 15 residues.

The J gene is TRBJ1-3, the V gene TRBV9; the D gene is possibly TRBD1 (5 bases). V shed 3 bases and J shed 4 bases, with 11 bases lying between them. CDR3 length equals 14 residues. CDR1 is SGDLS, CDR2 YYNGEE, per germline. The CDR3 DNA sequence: TGTGCCAGCAGCGCCGGGACCCTAGGAAACACCATATATTTT. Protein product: CASSAGTLGNTIYF.

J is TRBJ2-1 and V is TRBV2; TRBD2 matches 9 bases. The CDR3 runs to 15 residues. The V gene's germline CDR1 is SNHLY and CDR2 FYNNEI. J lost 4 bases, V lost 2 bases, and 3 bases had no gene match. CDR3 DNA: TGTGCCAGCAGTGAACAAGCGGGAGGTTACAATGAGCAGTTCTTC. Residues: CASSEQAGGYNEQFF. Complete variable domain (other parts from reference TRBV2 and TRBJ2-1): EPEVTQTPSHQVTQMGQEVILRCVPISNHLYFYWYRQILGQKVEFLVSFYNNEISEKSEIFDDQFSVERPDGSNFTLKIRSTKLEDSAMYFCASSEQAGGYNEQFFGPGTRLTVL.

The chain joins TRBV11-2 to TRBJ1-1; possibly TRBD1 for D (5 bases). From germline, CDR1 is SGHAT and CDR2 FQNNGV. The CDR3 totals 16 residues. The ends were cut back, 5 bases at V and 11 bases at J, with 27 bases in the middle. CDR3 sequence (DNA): TGTGCCAGCAGCATCAGAACCGGGACGGTGAATAGGGATGCTTTCTTT. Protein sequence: CASSIRTGTVNRDAFF.

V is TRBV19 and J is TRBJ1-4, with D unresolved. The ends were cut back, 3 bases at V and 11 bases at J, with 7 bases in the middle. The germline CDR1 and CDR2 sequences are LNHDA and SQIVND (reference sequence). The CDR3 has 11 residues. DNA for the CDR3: TGTGCCAGTAGTATTTGGACTAAACTGTTTTTT. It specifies CASSIWTKLFF.

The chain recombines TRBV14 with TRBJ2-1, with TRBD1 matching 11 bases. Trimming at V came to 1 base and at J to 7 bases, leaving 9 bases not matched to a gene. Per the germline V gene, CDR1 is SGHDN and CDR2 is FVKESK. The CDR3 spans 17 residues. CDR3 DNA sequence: TGTGCCAGCAGCCAAGGGTGGGACAGGGGGACGTATAATGAGCAGTTCTTC. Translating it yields CASSQGWDRGTYNEQFF.

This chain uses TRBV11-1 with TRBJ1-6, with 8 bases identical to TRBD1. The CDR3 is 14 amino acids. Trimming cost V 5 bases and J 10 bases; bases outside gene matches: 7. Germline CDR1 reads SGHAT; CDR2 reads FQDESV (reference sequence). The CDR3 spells CASSIRTGLSPLHF. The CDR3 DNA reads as TGTGCCAGCAGCATACGGACAGGGCTCTCACCCCTCCACTTT. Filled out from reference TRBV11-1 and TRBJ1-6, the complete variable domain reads EAEVAQSPRYKITEKSQAVAFWCDPISGHATLYWYRQILGQGPELLVQFQDESVVDDSQLPKDRFSAERLKGVDSTLKIQPAELGDSAMYLCASSIRTGLSPLHFGNGTRLTVT.

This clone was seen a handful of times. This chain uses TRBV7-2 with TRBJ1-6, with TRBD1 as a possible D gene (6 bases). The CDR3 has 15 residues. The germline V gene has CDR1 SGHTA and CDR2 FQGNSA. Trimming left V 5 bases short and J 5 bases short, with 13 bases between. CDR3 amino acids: CASSRTVLNNSPLHF. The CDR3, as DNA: TGTGCCAGCAGCAGGACAGTTCTTAATAATTCACCCCTCCACTTT.

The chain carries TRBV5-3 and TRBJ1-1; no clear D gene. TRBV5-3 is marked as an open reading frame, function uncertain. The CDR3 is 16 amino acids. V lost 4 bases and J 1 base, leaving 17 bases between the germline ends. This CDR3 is CARSLRRTGKNTEAFF. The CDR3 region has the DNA TGTGCCAGAAGCCTCAGACGGACGGGAAAGAACACTGAAGCTTTCTTT.

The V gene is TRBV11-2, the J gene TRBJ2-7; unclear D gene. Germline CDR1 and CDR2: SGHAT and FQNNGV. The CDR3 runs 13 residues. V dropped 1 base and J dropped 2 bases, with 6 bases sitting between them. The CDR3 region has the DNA TGTGCCAGCAGCTTAGTTCGAGCCTACGAGCAGTACTTC. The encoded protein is CASSLVRAYEQYF.

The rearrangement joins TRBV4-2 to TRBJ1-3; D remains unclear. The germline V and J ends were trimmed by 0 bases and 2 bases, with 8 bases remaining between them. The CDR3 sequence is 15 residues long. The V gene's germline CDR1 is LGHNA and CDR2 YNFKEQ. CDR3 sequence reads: CASSQDQYTGNTIYF. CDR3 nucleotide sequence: TGTGCCAGCAGCCAAGATCAGTATACTGGAAACACCATATATTTT.

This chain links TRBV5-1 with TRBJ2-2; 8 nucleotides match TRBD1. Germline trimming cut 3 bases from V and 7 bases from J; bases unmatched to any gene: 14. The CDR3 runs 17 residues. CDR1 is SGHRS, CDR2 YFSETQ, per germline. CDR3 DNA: TGCGCCAGCAGCTCACAAGGCACTATCGGGACAGGCGGGGAGCTGTTTTTT. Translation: CASSSQGTIGTGGELFF. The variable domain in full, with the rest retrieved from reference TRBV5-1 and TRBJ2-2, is KAGVTQTPRYLIKTRGQQVTLSCSPISGHRSVSWYQQTPGQGLQFLFEYFSETQRNKGNFPGRFSGRQFSNSRSEMNVSTLELGDSALYLCASSSQGTIGTGGELFFGEGSRLTVL.

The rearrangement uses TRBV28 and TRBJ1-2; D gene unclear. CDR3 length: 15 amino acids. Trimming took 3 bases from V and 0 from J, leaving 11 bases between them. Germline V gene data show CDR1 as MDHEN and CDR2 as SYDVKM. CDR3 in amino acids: CASSLSVGANYGYTF. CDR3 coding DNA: TGTGCCAGCAGTTTGTCGGTGGGAGCTAACTATGGCTACACCTTC.

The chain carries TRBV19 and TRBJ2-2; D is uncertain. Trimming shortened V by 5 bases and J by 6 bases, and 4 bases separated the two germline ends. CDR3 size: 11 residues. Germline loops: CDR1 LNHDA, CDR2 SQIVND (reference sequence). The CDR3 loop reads CASSQAGELFF. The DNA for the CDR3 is TGTGCCAGTAGTCAGGCCGGGGAGCTGTTTTTT.

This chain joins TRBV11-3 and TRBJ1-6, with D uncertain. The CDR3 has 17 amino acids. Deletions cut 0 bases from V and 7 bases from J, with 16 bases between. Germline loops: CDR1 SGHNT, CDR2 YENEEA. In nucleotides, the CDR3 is TGTGCCAGCAGCTTAGATATCGGGCTCAAGCGGAATTCACCCCTCCACTTT. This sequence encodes CASSLDIGLKRNSPLHF.

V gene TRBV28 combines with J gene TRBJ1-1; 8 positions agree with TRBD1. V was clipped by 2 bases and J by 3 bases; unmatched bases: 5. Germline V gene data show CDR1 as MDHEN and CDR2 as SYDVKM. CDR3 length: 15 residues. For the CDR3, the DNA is TGTGCCAGCAGTTTAAACGCAGGGGGCGACACTGAAGCTTTCTTT. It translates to CASSLNAGGDTEAFF.

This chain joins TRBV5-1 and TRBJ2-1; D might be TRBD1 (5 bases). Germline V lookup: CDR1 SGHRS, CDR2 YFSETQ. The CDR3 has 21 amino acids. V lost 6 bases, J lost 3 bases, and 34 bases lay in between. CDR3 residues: CASTNPTQASLGWAIYNEQFF. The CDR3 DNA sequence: TGCGCCAGCACGAACCCAACACAGGCGTCTCTTGGGTGGGCAATCTACAATGAGCAGTTCTTC.

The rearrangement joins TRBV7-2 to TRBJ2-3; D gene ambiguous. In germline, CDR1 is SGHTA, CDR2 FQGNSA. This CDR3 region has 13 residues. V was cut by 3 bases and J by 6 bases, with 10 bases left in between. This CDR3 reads CASSFNGFDTQYF. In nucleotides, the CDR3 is TGTGCCAGCAGCTTTAATGGGTTCGATACGCAGTATTTT.

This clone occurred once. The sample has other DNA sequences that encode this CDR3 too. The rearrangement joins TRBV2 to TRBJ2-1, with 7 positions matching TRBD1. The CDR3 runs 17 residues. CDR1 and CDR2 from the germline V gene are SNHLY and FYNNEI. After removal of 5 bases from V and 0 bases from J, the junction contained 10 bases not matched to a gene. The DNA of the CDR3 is TGTGCCAGCAGTCGGGCAGGGGGAACTAGCTCCTACAATGAGCAGTTCTTC. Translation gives CASSRAGGTSSYNEQFF.